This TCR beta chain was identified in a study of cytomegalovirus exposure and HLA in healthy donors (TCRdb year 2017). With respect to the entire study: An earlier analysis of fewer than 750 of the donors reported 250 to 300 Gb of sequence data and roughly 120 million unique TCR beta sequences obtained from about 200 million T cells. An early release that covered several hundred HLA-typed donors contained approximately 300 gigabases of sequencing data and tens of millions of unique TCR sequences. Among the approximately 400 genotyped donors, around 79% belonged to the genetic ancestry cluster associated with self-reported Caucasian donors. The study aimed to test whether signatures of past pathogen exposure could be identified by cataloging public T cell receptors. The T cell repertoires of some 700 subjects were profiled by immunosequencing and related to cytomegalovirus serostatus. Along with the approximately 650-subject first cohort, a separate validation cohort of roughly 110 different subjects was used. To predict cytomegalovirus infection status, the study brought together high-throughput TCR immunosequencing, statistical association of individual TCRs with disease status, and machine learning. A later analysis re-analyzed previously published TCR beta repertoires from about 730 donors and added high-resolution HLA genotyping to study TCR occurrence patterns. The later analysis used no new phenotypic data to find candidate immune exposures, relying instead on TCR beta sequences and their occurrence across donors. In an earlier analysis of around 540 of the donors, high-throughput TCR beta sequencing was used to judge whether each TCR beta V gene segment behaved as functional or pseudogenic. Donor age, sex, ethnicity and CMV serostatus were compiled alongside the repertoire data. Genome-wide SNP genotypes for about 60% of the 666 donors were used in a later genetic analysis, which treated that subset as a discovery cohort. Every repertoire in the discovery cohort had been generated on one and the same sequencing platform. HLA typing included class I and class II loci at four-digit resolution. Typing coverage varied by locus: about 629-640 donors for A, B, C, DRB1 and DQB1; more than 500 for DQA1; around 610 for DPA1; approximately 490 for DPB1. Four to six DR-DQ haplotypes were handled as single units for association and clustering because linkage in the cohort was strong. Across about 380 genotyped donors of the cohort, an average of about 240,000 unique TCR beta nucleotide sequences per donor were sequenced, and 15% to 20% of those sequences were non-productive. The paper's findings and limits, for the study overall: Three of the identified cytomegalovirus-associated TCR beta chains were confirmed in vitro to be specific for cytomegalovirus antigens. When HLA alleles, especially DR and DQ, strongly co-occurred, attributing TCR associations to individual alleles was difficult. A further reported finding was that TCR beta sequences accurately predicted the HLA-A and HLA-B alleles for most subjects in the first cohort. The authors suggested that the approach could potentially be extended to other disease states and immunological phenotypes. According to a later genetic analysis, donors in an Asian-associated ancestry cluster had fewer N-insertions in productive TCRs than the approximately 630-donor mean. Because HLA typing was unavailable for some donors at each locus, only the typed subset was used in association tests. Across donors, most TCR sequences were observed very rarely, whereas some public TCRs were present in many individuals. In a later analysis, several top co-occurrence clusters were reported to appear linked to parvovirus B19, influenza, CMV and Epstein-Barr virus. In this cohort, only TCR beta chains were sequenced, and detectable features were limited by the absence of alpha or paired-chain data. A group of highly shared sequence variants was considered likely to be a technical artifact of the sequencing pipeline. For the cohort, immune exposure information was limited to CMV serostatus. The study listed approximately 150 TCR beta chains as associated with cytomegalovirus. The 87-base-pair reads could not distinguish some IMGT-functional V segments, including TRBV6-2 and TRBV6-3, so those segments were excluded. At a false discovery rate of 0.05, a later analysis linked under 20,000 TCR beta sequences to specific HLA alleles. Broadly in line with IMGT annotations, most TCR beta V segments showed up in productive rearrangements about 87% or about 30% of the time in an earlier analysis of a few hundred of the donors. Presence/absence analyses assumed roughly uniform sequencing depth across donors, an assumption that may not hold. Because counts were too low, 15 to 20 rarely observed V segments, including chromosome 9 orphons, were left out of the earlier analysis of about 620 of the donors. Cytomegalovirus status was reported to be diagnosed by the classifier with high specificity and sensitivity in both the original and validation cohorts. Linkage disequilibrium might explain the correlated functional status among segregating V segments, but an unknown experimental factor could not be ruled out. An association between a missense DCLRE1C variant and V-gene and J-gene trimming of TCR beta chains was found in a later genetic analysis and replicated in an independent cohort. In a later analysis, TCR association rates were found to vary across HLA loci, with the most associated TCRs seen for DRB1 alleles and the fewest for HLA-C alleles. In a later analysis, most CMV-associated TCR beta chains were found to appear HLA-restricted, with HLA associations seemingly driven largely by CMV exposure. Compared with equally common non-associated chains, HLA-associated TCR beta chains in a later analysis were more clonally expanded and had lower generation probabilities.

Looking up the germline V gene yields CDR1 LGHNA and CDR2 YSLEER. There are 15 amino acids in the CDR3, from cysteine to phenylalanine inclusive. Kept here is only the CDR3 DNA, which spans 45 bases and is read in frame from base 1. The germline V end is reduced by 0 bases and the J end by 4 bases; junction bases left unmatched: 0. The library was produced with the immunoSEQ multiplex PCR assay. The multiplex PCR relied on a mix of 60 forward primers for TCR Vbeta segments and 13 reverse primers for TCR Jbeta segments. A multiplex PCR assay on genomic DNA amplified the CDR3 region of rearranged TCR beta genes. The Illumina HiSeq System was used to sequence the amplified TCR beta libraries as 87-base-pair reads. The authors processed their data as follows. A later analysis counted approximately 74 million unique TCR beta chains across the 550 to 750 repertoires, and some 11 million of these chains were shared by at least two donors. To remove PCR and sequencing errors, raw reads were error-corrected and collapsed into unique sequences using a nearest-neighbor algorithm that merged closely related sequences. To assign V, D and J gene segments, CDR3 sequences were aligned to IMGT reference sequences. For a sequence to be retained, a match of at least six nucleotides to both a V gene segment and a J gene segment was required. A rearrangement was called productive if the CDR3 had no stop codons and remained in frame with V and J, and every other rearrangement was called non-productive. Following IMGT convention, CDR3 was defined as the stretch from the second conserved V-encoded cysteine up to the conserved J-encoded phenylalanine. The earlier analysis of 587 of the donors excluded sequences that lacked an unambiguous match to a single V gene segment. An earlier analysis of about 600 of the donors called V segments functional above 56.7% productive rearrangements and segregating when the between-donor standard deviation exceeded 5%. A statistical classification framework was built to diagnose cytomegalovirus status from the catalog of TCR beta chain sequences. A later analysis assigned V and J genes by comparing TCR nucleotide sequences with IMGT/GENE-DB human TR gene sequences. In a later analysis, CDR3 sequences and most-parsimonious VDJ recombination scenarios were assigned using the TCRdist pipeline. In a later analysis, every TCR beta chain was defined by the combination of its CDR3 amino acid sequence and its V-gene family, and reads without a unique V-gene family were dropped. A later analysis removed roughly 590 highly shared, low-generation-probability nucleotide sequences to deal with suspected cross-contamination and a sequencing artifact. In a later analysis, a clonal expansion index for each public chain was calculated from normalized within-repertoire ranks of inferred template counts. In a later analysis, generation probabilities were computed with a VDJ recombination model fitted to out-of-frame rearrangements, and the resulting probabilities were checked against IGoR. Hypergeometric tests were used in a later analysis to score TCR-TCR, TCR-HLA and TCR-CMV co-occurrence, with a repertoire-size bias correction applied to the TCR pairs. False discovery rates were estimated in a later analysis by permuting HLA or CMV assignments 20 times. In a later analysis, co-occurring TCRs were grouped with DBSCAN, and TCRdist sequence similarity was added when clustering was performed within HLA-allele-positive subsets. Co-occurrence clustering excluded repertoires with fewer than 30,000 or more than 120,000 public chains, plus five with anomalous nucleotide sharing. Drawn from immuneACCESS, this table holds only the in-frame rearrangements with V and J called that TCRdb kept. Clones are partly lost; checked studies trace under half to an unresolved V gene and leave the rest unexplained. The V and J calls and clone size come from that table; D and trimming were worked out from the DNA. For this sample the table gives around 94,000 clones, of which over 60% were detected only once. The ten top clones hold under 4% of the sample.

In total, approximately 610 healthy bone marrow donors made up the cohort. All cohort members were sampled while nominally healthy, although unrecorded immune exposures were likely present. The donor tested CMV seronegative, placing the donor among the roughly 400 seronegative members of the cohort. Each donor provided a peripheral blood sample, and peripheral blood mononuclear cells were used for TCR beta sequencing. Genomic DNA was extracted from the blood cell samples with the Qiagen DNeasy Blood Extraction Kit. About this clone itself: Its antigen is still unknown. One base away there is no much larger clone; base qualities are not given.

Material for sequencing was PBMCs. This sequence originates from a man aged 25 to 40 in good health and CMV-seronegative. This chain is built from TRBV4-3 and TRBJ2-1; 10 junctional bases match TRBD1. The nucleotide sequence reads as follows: TGCGCCAGCAGCCAAGAGGGACAGGGGTACAATGAGCAGTTCTTC. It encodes CASSQEGQGYNEQFF.